This section outlines one TCR beta chain sequence together with its context. This sample was included in a study of blood T cell repertoires in COVID-19. Turning to the study itself: Specimens from acute and convalescent COVID-19 originated in the United States, Italy and Spain. The cDNA or gDNA used as material had been derived from T cells, B-cell-depleted T cells, or PBMCs.

In the original workflow: Estimates of nucleated cell counts were drawn from the amplification of reference gene primers. Profiling relied on immunoSEQ multiplex PCR, and the TCRdb table lists in-frame clones only, not all of them. That table supplies the V and J calls and clone size; D and trimming were determined from the DNA. The table has 84,000 or so clones, 80% seen once; the top ten hold more than 10%. This CDR3 contains 14 residues. V dropped 3 bases and J dropped 2 bases, with 10 bases sitting between them. In germline, CDR1 is KGHSH, CDR2 LQKENI. The TCR was taken from a woman aged 40 to 50 with active or convalescent COVID-19. Input material: peripheral blood. The chain links TRBV18 to TRBJ2-5; D unresolved. CDR3 amino acids: CASSPSHSQETQYF. CDR3 nucleotides: TGTGCCAGCTCACCTTCGCACAGTCAAGAGACCCAGTACTTC.